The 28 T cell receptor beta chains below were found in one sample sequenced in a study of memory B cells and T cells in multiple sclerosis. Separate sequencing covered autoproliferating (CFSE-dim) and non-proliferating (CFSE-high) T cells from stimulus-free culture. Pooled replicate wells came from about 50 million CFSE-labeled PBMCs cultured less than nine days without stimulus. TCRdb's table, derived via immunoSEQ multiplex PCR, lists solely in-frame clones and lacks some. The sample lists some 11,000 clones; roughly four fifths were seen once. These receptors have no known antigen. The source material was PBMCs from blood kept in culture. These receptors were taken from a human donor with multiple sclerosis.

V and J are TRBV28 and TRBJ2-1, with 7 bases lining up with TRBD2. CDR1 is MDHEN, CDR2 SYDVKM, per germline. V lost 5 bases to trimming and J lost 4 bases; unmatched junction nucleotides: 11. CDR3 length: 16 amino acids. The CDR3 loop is CASSLIRDYQYNEQFF. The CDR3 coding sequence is TGTGCCAGCAGTCTCATCCGGGACTACCAGTACAATGAGCAGTTCTTC. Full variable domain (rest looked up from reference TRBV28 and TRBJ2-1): DVKVTQSSRYLVKRTGEKVFLECVQDMDHENMFWYRQDPGLGLRLIYFSYDVKMKEKGDIPEGYSVSREKKERFSLILESASTNQTSMYLCASSLIRDYQYNEQFFGPGTRLTVL.

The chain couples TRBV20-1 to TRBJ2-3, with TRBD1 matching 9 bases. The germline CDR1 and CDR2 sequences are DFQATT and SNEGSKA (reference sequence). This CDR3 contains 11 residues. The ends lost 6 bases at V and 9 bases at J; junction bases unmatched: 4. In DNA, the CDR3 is TGCAGTGCAAGGGACAGGGAGACGCAGTATTTT. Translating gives CSARDRETQYF.

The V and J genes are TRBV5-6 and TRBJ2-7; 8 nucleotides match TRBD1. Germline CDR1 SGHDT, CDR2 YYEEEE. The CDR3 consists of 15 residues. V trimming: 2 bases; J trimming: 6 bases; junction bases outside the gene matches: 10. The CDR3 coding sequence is TGTGCCAGCAGCTTTGAGGGCAGGGGGCGCCTCGAGCAGTACTTC. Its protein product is CASSFEGRGRLEQYF.

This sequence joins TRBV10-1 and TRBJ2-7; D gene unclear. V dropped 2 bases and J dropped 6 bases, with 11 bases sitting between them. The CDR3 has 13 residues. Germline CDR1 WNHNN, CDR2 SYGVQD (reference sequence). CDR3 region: CASSEVAFLEQYF. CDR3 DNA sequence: TGCGCCAGCAGTGAGGTTGCGTTCCTCGAGCAGTACTTC.

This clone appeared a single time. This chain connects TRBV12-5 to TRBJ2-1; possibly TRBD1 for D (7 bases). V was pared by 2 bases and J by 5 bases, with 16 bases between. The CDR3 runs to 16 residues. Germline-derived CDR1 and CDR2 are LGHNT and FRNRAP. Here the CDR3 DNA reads TGTGCTAGTGGTTTGACCGCGGGACAGATGCACAATGAGCAGTTCTTC. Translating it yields CASGLTAGQMHNEQFF. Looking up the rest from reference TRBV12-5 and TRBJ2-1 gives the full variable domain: DARVTQTPRHKVTEMGQEVTMRCQPILGHNTVFWYRQTMMQGLELLAYFRNRAPLDDSGMPKDRFSAEMPDATLATLKIQPSEPRDSAVYFCASGLTAGQMHNEQFFGPGTRLTVL.

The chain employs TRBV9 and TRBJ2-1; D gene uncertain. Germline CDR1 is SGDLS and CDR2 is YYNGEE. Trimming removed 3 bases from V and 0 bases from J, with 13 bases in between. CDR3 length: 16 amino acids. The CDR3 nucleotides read TGTGCCAGCAGCGGGGCCAAGGCTGACTCCTACAATGAGCAGTTCTTC. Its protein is CASSGAKADSYNEQFF.

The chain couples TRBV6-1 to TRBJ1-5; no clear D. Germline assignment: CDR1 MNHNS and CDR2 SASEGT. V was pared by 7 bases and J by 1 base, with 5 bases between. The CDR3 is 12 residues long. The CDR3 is CASMGSNQPQHF. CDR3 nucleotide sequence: TGTGCCAGCATGGGGAGCAATCAGCCCCAGCATTTT.

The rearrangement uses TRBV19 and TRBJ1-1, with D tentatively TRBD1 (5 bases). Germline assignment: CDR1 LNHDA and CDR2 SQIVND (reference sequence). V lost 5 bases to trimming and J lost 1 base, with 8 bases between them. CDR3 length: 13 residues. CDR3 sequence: CASSGGWNTEAFF. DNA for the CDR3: TGTGCCAGTAGTGGGGGGTGGAACACTGAAGCTTTCTTT.

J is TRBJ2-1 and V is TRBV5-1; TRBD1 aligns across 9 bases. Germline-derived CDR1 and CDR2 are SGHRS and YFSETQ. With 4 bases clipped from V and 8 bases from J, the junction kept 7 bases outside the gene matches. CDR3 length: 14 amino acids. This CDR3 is CASSLGQGWDEQFF. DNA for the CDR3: TGCGCCAGCAGCCTAGGACAGGGGTGGGATGAGCAGTTCTTC.

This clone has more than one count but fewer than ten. CDR3 nucleotides: TGCAGTGCAACGTGGGGCACTGAAGCTTTCTTT. Its protein is CSATWGTEAFF. The chain couples TRBV20-1 to TRBJ1-1; D unresolved. Between the trimmed V and J ends, which lost 6 bases and 4 bases, there was a span of 9 bases. This CDR3 has 11 amino acids. Germline CDR1 and CDR2: DFQATT and SNEGSKA (reference sequence).

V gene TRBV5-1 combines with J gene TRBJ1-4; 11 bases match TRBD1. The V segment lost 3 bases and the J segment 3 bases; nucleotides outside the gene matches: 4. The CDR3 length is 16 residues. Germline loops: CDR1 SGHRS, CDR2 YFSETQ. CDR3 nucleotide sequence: TGCGCCAGCAGCTCGGGACAGGGGGTAGCTAATGAAAAACTGTTTTTT. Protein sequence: CASSSGQGVANEKLFF.

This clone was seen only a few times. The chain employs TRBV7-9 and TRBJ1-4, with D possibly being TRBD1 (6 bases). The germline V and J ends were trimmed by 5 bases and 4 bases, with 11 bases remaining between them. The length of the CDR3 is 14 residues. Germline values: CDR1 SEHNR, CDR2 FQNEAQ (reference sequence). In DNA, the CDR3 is TGTGCCAGCAGCGAGGGGGGATATAATGAAAAACTGTTTTTT. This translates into CASSEGGYNEKLFF.

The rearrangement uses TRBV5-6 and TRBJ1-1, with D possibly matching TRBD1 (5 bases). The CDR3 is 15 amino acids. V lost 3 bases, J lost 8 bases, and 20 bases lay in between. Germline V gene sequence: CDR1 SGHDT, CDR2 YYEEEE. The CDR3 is CASSWGSGVIVEAFF. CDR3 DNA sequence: TGTGCCAGCAGCTGGGGGTCCGGCGTCATCGTGGAAGCTTTCTTT.

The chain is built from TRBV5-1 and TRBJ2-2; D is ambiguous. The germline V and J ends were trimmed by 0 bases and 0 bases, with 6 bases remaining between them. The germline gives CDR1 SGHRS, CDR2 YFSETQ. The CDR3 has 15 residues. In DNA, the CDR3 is TGCGCCAGCAGCTTGGATCGCCCGAACACCGGGGAGCTGTTTTTT. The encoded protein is CASSLDRPNTGELFF.

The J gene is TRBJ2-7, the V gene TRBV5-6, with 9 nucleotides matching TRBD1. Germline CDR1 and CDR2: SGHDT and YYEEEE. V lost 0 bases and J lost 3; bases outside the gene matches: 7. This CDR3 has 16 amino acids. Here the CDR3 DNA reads TGTGCCAGCAGCTTGGGACTAAGGACAGGGGACTACGAGCAGTACTTC. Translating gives CASSLGLRTGDYEQYF.

As DNA, the CDR3 is TGTGCCAGCAGTTACTTTCAAAGGGGCGGGGAGCTGTTTTTT. Translated: CASSYFQRGGELFF. The rearrangement uses TRBV6-5 and TRBJ2-2; D might be TRBD1 (5 bases). Germline V gene sequence: CDR1 MNHEY, CDR2 SVGAGI. Trimming shortened V by 1 base and J by 7 bases, and 10 bases separated the two germline ends. The CDR3 consists of 14 residues.

The CDR3 nucleotides are TGTGCCAGCAGTTACAGGGGTCTAGGCTATGGCTACACCTTC. As protein: CASSYRGLGYGYTF. V usage is TRBV6-5 and J usage is TRBJ1-2, with a weak D call TRBD1 (5 bases). The CDR3 sequence is 14 residues long. Germline CDR1 reads MNHEY; CDR2 reads SVGAGI. Trimming stripped 2 bases from V and 4 bases from J, with 11 bases between.

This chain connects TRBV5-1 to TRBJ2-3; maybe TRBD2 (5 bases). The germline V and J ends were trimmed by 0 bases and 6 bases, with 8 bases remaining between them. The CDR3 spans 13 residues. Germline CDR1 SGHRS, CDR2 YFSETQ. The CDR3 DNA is TGCGCCAGCAGCTTGGCCCTAGCCGATACGCAGTATTTT. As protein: CASSLALADTQYF.

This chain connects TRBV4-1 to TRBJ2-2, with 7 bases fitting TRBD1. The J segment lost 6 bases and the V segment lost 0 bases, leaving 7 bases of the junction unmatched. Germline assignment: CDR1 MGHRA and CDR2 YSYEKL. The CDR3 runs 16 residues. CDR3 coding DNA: TGCGCCAGCAGCCAAGAAAGGGGGCTCATCGCCGGGGAGCTGTTTTTT. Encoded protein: CASSQERGLIAGELFF.

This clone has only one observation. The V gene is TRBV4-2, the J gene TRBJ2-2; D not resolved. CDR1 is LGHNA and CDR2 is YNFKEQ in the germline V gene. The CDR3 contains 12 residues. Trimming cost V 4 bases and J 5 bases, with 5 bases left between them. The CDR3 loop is CASSPKTGELFF. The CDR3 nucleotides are TGTGCCAGCAGCCCCAAAACCGGGGAGCTGTTTTTT.

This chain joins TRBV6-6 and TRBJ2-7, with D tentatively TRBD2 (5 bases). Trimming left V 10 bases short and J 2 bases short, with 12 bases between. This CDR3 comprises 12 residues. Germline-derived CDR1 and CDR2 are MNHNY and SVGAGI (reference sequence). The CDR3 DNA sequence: TGTGCCACCTGCCGGGATACCTACGAGCAGTACTTC. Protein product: CATCRDTYEQYF.

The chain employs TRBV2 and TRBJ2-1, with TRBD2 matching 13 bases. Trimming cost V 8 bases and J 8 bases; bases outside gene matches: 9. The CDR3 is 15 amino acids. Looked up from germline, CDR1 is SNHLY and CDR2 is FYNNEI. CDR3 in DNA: TGTGCCAGCGCAGTAGGGACTAGCGGGGTATATGAGCAGTTCTTC. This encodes CASAVGTSGVYEQFF.

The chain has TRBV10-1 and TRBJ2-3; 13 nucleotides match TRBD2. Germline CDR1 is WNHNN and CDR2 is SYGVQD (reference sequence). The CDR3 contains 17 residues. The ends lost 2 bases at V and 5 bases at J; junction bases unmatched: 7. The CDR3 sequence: CASSEPGTSGDQDTQYF. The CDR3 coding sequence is TGCGCCAGCAGTGAGCCGGGGACTAGCGGGGACCAAGATACGCAGTATTTT.

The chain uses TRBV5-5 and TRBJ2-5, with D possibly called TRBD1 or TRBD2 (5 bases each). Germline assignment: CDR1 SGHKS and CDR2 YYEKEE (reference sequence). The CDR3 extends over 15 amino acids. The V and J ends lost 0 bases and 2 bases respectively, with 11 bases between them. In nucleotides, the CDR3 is TGTGCCAGCAGCTTGGTGGGGGTCGGGCAAGAGACCCAGTACTTC. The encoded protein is CASSLVGVGQETQYF.

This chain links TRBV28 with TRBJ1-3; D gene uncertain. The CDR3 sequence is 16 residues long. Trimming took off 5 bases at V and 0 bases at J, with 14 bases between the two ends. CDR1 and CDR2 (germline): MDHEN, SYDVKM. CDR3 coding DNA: TGTGCCAGCAGTAAGAGGGCAGGTCCCTCTGGAAACACCATATATTTT. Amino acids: CASSKRAGPSGNTIYF.

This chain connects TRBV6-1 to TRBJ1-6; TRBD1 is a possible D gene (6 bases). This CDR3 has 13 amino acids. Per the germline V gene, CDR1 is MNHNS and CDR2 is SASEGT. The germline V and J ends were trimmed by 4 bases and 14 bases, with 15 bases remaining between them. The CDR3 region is CASSVREGGALHF. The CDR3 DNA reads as TGTGCCAGCAGTGTACGCGAAGGGGGAGCCCTCCACTTT.

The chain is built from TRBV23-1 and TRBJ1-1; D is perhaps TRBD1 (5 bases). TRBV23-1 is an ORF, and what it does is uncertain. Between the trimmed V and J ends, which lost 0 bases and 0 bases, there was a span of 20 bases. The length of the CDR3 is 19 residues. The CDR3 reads CASSQSSRDGRFMNTEAFF. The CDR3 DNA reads TGCGCCAGCAGTCAATCGTCTCGGGACGGGAGGTTCATGAACACTGAAGCTTTCTTT.

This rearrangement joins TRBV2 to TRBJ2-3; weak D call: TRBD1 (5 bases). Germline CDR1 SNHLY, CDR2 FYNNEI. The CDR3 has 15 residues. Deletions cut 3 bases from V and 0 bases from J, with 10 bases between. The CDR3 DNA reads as TGTGCCAGCAGTGATTTGACAGAGAGCACAGATACGCAGTATTTT. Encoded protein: CASSDLTESTDTQYF.